This T cell receptor (beta chain) came from a study of blood T cell repertoires in COVID-19. Study details: Material from acute and convalescent COVID-19 was sourced from the United States, Italy and Spain.

Seattle-derived patients entered the study during active infection and were followed longitudinally. Germline V gene sequence: CDR1 LGHDT, CDR2 YNNKEL (reference sequence). The CDR3 length is 17 residues. V lost 3 bases and J lost 4; bases outside the gene matches: 9. Per the original data handling: Amplification of reference gene primers provided the estimated nucleated cell counts. Using immunoSEQ multiplex PCR, the repertoire was profiled, and TCRdb retains in-frame clones only, with some absent. V and J calls and clone size come straight from that table; D and trimming were deduced from the DNA. The repertoire has roughly 170,000 clones, 70% to 90% of them found once; the top ten carry around 5.4%.

The origin of this receptor is a woman aged 50 to 65 with COVID-19, enrolled during active disease. The chain uses TRBV3-1 (or the pseudogene TRBV3-2) and TRBJ2-5; 12 nucleotides align to TRBD2. The sample taken for sequencing was peripheral blood. CDR3 protein: CASSQASGGGMGETQYF. CDR3 bases: TGTGCCAGCAGCCAGGCTAGCGGGGGGGGCATGGGAGAGACCCAGTACTTC.